This T cell receptor (beta chain) was retrieved from a study of T cell responses to AZD1222 COVID-19 vaccine. Findings and limits, study-wide: Spike-specific TCR breadth and depth both grew after two AZD1222 doses. There were vaccine-associated CD4 TCRs across spike, dominant at 160-218 and 743-854.

Here immunoSEQ multiplex PCR was the method, and the copy in TCRdb shows in-frame clones only, minus some. Here the sample spans 130,000 to 150,000 clones, 91% being singletons. The CDR3 spans 14 residues. V lost 9 bases and J lost 4; bases outside the gene matches: 6. Germline V CDR1 and CDR2: LNHDA, SQIVND (reference sequence). A note on this clone: Its antigen remains unknown.

This chain uses TRBV19 with TRBJ2-1, with TRBD1 matching 10 bases. This sample comprised peripheral blood, obtained 28 days after the second AZD1222 dose. The source of this sequence is an adult who received the AZD1222 COVID-19 vaccine. CDR3 residues: CASLDRGSYNEQFF. CDR3 DNA sequence: TGTGCCAGCCTGGACAGGGGGAGTTACAATGAGCAGTTCTTC. Based on the CDR3 plus reference TRBV19 and TRBJ2-1, the full variable domain is DGGITQSPKYLFRKEGQNVTLSCEQNLNHDAMYWYRQDPGQGLRLIYYSQIVNDFQKGDIAEGYSVSREKKESFPLTVTSAQKNPTAFYLCASLDRGSYNEQFFGPGTRLTVL.